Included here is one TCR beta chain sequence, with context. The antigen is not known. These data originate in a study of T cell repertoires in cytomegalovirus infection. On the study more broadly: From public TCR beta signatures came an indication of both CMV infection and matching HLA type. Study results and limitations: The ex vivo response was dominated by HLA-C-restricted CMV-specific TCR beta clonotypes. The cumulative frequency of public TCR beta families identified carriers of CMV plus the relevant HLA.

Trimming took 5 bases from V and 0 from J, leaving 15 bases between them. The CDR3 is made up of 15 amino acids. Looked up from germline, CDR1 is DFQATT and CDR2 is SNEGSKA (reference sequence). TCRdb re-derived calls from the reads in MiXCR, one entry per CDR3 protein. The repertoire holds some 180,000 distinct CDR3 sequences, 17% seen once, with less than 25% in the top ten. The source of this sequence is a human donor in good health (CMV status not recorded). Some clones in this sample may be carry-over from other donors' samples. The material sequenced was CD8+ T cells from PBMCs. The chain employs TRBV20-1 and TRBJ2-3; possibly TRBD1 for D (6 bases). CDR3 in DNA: TGCAGTGCTGAGTCTTACGGACAGAGCACAGATACGCAGTATTTT. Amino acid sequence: CSAESYGQSTDTQYF.